The next 16 T cell receptor beta chains were all read from a single sample in a study of CD8 T cells in ankylosing spondylitis. Study-wide findings and caveats: Ankylosing spondylitis blood appeared to be characterized by a TCR beta motif of 8 or 9 highly homologous variants.

Their recognized antigens are unknown. MiXCR was run by TCRdb on the 5' RACE reads, yielding one entry per CDR3 protein. The sample gives 200,000 to 250,000 distinct CDR3 sequences, around 18% of which show up once; more than 40% is in the top ten. The sample taken for sequencing was blood, either unsorted or a sorted T cell fraction (not recorded which). The receptors originated from a male donor with ankylosing spondylitis.

This clonotype was recorded a few times. The chain has TRBV30 and TRBJ1-1, with D maybe TRBD1 (6 bases). Germline CDR1 is GTSNPN and CDR2 is SVGIG (reference sequence). The CDR3 consists of 14 residues. Trimming took 2 bases from V and 1 from J, leaving 11 bases between them. CDR3 protein: CAWSSGHPNTEAFF. CDR3 DNA sequence: TGTGCCTGGAGTTCGGGACACCCGAACACTGAAGCTTTCTTT.

This clonotype was detected a few times. The genes are TRBV27 and TRBJ2-7; D uncertain. This CDR3 region has 16 residues. V was clipped by 0 bases and J by 2 bases, with 14 bases between them. The germline V gene has CDR1 MNHEY and CDR2 SMNVEV (reference sequence). The CDR3 here is CASSLSSSWPAYEQYF. The CDR3, as DNA: TGTGCCAGCAGTTTATCTTCCTCGTGGCCCGCCTACGAGCAGTACTTC.

This clonotype was seen more than once but under ten times. The rearrangement joins TRBV28 to TRBJ1-2, with 10 positions matching TRBD1. This CDR3 is 16 amino acids long. V lost 5 bases and J lost 1; bases outside the gene matches: 7. Germline lookup yields CDR1 MDHEN and CDR2 SYDVKM. The CDR3 region is CASSDPDRGLNYGYTF. The CDR3, as DNA: TGTGCCAGCAGTGATCCTGACAGGGGGCTTAACTATGGCTACACCTTC.

The chain combines TRBV30 with TRBJ1-1, with D perhaps matching TRBD1 (5 bases). The germline V and J ends were trimmed by 3 bases and 4 bases, with 6 bases remaining between them. From germline, CDR1 is GTSNPN and CDR2 SVGIG (reference sequence). The CDR3 extends over 11 amino acids. As DNA, the CDR3 is TGTGCCTGGAGGACAGTCACTGAAGCTTTCTTT. Translating it yields CAWRTVTEAFF.

In this sample, this clonotype turned up a few times. This chain uses TRBV24-1 with TRBJ1-5; D perhaps matches TRBD1 (6 bases). Trimming stripped 4 bases from V and 4 bases from J, with 10 bases between. Germline V CDR1 and CDR2: KGHDR, SFDVKD. CDR3 length: 14 residues. DNA of the CDR3: TGTGCCACCAGTGAGACCACAGGGAATCAGCCCCAGCATTTT. It specifies CATSETTGNQPQHF.

The chain recombines TRBV12-3 or TRBV12-4 with TRBJ1-6; a possible D gene is TRBD1 (5 bases). Trimming took off 1 base at V and 11 bases at J, with 18 bases between the two ends. This CDR3 region has 16 residues. This chain's CDR3 is CASSLDSEVGGPPLHF. The CDR3 DNA is TGTGCCAGCAGTTTAGACAGCGAGGTGGGGGGACCACCCCTCCACTTT.

In this sample, this clonotype turned up many times. The chain is built from TRBV12-3 or TRBV12-4 and TRBJ2-3; weak D call: TRBD1 (6 bases). V lost 7 bases, J lost 0 bases, and 14 bases lay in between. The CDR3 is 15 amino acids. This CDR3 reads CASTSWGLSTDTQYF. The CDR3 DNA is TGTGCCAGCACCTCATGGGGGCTCAGCACAGATACGCAGTATTTT.

By its share, this clonotype is medium-sized. This sequence joins TRBV7-8 and TRBJ1-5, with a weak D call TRBD1 (5 bases). V dropped 3 bases and J dropped 0 bases, with 9 bases sitting between them. This CDR3 contains 15 residues. Looked up from germline, CDR1 is SGHVS and CDR2 is FQNEAQ. The CDR3 spells CASSLGRNSNQPQHF. The DNA for the CDR3 is TGTGCCAGCAGCTTGGGACGGAATAGCAATCAGCCCCAGCATTTT.

The chain recombines TRBV7-9 with TRBJ2-3; maybe TRBD1 (6 bases). The CDR3 is 15 residues long. The ends were cut back, 4 bases at V and 5 bases at J, with 16 bases in the middle. Germline loops: CDR1 SEHNR, CDR2 FQNEAQ (reference sequence). CDR3 sequence: CASSYTGSEGDTQYF. CDR3 DNA sequence: TGTGCCAGCAGCTACACAGGGTCCGAGGGAGATACGCAGTATTTT.

The chain has TRBV20-1 and TRBJ2-7, with TRBD2 identical over 10 bases. Germline assignment: CDR1 DFQATT and CDR2 SNEGSKA (reference sequence). CDR3 length equals 14 residues. The trim removed 5 bases at V and 3 bases at J, leaving 7 bases unmatched. The CDR3 coding sequence is TGCAGTGCTTTAGCGGGAGGTCCTAACTACGAGCAGTACTTC. It translates to CSALAGGPNYEQYF.

The CDR3 region is CASKAGGGSYGYTF. CDR3 nucleotide sequence: TGTGCCAGCAAAGCGGGGGGAGGGAGCTATGGCTACACCTTC. The chain is built from TRBV12-3 or TRBV12-4 and TRBJ1-2, with D possibly TRBD1 on 5 matching bases. V lost 7 bases and J 4 bases, leaving 16 bases between the germline ends. The CDR3 is made up of 14 amino acids.

This clonotype was seen many times. The V and J genes are TRBV4-1 and TRBJ2-7; D call uncertain. This CDR3 contains 14 residues. The V end was cut by 0 bases, the J end by 2 bases, with 8 bases between. Germline loops: CDR1 MGHRA, CDR2 YSYEKL. CDR3 DNA: TGCGCCAGCAGCCAAGAAGGAGCGACCTACGAGCAGTACTTC. Translation: CASSQEGATYEQYF.

This chain joins TRBV9 and TRBJ2-3, with TRBD2 matching 10 bases. The J segment lost 3 bases and the V segment lost 3 bases, leaving 7 bases of the junction unmatched. CDR3 length equals 16 residues. Germline assignment: CDR1 SGDLS and CDR2 YYNGEE. In DNA form, the CDR3 reads TGTGCCAGCAGCGGAGAGCGGGGGGGCCTGACAGATACGCAGTATTTT. As protein: CASSGERGGLTDTQYF.

This clonotype appeared a few times. The rearrangement links TRBV12-3 or TRBV12-4 to TRBJ1-2; TRBD1 agrees at 10 bases. This CDR3 is 14 amino acids long. Unmatched junction bases numbered 4, after V lost 3 bases and J lost 6 bases. The CDR3 DNA follows: TGTGCCAGCAGTTTCCCCGGGACAGGGGATGGCTACACCTTC. Translation: CASSFPGTGDGYTF.

This clonotype was counted a few times. The chain is built from TRBV5-6 and TRBJ1-2; D is undetermined. From germline, CDR1 is SGHDT and CDR2 YYEEEE. The V end was cut by 0 bases, the J end by 7 bases, with 10 bases between. The CDR3 loop spans 13 amino acids. The CDR3: CASSLVGVLGYTF. The CDR3 DNA sequence: TGTGCCAGCAGCTTGGTTGGAGTCCTTGGCTACACCTTC.

This clonotype was counted once. The chain uses TRBV12-3 or TRBV12-4 and TRBJ1-4, with D possibly matching TRBD1 (6 bases). This CDR3 comprises 14 residues. V was cut by 5 bases and J by 8 bases, with 15 bases left in between. DNA for the CDR3: TGTGCCAGCAGTCGGGACACGCGAAGGGAAAAACTGTTTTTT. Residues: CASSRDTRREKLFF.